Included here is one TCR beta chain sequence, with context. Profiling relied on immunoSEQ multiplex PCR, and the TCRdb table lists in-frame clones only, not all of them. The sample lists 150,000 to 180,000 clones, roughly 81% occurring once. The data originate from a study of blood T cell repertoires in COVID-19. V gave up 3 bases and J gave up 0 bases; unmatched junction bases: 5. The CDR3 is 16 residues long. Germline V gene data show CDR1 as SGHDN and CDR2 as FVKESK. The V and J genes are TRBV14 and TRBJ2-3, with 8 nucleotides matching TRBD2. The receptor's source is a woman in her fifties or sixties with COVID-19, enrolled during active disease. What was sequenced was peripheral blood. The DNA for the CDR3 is TGTGCCAGCAGCCATCCCCCTAGCGGGAGCACAGATACGCAGTATTTT. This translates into CASSHPPSGSTDTQYF.